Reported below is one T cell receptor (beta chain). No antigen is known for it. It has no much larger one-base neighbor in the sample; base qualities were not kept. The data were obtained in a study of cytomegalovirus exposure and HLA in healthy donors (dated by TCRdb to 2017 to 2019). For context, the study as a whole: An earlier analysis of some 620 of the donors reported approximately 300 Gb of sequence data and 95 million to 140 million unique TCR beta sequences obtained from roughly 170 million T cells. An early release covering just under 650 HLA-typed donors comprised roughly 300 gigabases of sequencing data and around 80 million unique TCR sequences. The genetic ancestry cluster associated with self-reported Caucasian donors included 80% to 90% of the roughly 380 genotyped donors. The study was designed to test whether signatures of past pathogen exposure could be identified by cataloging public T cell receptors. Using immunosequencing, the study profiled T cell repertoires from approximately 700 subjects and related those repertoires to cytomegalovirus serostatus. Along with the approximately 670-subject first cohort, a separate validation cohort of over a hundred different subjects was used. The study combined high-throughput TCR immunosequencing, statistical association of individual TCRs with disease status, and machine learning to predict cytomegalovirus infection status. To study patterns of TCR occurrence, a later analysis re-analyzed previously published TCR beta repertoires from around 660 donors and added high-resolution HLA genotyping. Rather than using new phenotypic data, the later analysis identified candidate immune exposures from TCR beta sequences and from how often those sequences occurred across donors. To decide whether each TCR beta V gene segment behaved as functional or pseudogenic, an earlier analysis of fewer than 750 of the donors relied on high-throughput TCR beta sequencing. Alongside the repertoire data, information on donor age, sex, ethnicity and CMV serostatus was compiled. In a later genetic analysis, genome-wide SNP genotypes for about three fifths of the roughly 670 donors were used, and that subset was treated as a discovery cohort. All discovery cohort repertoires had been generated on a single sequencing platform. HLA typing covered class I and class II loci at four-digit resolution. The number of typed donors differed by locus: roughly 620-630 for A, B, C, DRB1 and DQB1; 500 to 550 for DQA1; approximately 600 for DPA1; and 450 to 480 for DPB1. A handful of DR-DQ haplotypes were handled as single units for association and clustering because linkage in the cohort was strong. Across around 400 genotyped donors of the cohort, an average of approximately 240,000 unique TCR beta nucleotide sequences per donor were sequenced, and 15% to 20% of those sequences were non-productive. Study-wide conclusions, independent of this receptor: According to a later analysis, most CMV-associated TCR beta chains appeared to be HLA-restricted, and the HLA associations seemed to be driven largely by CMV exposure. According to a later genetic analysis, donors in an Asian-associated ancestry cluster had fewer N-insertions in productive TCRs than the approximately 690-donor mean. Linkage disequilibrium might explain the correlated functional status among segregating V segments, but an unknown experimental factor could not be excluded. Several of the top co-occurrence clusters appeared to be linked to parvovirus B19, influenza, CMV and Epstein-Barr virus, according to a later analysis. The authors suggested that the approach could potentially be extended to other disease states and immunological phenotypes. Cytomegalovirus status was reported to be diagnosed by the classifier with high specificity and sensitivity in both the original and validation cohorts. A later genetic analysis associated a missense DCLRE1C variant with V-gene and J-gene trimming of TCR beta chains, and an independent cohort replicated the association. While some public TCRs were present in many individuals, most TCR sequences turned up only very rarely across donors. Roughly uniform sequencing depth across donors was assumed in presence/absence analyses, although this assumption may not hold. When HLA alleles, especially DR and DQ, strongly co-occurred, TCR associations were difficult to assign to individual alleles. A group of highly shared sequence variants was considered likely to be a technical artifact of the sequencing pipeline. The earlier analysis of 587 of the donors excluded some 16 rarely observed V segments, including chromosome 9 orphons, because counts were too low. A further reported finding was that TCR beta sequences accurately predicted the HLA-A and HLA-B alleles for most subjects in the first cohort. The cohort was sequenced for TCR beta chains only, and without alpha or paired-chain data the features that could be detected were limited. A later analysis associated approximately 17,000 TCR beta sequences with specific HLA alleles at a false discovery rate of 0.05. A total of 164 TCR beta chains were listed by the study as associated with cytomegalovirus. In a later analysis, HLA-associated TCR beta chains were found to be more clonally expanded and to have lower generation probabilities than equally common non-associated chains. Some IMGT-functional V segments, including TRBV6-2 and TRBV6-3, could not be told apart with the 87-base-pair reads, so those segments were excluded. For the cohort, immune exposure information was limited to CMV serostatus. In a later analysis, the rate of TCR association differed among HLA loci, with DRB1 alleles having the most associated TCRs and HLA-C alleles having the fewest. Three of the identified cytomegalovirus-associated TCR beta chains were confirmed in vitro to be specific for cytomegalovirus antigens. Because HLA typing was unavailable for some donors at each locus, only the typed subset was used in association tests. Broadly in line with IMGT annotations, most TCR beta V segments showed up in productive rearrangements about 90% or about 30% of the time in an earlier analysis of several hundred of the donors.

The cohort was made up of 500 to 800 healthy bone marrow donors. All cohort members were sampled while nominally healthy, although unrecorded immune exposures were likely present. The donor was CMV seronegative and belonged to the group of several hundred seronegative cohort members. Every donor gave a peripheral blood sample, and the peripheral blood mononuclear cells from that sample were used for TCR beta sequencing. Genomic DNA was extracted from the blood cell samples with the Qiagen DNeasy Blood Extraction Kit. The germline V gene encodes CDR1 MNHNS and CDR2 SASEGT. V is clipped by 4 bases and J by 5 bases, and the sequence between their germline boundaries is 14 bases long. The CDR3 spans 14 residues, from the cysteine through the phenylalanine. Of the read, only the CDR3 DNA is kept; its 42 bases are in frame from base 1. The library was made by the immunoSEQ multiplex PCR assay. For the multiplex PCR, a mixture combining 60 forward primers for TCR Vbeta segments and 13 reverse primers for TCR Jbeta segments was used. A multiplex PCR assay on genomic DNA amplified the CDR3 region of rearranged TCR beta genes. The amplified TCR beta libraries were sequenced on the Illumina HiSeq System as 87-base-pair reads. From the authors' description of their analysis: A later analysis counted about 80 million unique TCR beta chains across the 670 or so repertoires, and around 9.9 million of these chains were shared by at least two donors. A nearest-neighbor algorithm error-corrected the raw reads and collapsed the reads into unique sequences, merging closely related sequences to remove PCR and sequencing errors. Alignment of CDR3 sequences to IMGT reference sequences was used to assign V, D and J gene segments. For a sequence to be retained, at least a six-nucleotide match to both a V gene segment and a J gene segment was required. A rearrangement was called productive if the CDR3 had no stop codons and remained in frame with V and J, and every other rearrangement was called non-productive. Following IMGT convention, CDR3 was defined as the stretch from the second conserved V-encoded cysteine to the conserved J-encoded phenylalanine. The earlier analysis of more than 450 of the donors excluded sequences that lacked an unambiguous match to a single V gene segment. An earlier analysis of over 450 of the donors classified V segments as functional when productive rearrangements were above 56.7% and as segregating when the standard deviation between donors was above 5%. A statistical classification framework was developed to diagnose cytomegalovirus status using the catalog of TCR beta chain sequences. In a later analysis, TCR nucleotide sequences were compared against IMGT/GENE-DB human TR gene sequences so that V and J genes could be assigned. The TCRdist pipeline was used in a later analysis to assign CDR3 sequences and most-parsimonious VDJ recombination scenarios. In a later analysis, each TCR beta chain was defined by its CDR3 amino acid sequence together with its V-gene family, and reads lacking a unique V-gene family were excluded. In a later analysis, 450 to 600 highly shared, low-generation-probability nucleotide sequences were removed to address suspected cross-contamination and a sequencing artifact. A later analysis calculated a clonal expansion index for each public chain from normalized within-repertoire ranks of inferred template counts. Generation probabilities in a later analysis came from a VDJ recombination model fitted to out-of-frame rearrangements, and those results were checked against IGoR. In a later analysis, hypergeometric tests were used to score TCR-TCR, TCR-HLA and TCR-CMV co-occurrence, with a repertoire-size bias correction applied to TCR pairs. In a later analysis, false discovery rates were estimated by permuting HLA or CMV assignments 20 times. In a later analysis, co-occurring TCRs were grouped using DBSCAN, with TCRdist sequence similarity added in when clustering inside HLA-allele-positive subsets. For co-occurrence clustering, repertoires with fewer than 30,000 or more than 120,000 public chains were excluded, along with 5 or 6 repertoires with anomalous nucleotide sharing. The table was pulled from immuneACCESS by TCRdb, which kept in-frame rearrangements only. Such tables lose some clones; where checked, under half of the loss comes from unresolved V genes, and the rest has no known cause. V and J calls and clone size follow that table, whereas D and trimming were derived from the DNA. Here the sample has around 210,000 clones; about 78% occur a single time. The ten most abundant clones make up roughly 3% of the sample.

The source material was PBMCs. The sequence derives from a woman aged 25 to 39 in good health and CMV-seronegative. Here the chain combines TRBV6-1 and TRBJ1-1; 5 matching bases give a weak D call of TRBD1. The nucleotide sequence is TGTGCCAGCAGTGTGCCTCAGGGATATACTGAAGCTTTCTTT. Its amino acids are CASSVPQGYTEAFF.